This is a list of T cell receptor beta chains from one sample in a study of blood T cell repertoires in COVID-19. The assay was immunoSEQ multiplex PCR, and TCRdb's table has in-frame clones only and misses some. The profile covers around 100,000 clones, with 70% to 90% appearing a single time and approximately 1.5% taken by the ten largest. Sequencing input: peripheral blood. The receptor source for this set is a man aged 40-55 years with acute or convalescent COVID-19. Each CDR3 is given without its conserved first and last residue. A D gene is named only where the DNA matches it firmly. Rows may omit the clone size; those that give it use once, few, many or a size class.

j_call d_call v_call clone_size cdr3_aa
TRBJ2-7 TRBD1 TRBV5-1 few ASSFGGQGISEQY
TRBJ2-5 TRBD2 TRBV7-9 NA ASSPRTSGGETQY
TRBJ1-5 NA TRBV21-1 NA ASSKGTLNQPQH
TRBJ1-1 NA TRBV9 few ASSEGHQDTEAF
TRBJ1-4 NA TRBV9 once ASSVVRQGLGEKLF
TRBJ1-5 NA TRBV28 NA ASSRDSSNQPQH
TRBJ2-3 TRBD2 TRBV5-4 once ASSLGGGSAPDTQY
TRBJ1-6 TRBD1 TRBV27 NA ASSLRTGNSPLH
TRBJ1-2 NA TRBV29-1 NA SVEDRENYGYT
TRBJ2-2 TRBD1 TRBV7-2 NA ASSLDRTGAGTGELF
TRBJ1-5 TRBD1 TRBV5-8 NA ASSLSQGGSNQPQH
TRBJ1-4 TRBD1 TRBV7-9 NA ASRGQGYEKLF
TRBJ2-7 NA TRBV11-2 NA ASSSSSYEQY
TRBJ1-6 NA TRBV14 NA ASSYRASPLH
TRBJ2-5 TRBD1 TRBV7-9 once ASSPSTGEETQY
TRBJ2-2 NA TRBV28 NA ASSLTSNTGELF
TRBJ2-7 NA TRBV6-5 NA ASSYLGQSGGEQY
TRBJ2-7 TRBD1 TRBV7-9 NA ASSPGQGTYEQY
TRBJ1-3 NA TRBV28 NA ASQRTARSGNTIY
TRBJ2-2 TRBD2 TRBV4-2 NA ASSPGLAGYTGELF
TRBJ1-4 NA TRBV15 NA ATSRDHGATNEKLF
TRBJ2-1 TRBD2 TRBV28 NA ASSPSGGEQF